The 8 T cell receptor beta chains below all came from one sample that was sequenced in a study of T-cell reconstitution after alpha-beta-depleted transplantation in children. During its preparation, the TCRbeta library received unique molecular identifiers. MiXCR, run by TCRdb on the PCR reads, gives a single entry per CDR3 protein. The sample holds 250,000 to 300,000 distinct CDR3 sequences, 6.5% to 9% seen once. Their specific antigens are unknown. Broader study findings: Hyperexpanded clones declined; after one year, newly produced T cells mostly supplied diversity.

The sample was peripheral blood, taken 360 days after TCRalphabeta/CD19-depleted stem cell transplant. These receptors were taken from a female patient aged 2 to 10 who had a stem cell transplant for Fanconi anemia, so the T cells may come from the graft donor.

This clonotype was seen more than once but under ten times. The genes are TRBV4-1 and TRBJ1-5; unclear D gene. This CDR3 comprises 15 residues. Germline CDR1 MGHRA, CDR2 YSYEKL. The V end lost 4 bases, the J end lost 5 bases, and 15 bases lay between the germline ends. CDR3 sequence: CASSPLDTVDQPQHF. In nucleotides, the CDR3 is TGCGCCAGCAGCCCTCTTGACACTGTCGATCAGCCCCAGCATTTT.

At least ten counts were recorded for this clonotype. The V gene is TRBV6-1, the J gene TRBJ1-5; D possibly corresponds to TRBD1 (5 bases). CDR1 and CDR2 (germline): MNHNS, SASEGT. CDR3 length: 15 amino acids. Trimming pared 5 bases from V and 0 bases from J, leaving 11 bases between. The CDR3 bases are TGTGCCAGCAGTCCCGGGGCTTATAGCAATCAGCCCCAGCATTTT. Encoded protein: CASSPGAYSNQPQHF.

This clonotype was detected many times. DNA of the CDR3: TGTGCCAGCAGTTTGCCCTTAGCGGGGGGGACCTACAATGAGCAGTTCTTC. Residues: CASSLPLAGGTYNEQFF. This sequence joins TRBV12-3 or TRBV12-4 and TRBJ2-1; 11 positions agree with TRBD2. The CDR3 has 17 residues. J gave up 2 bases and V 3 bases, and 6 bases lay outside the gene matches.

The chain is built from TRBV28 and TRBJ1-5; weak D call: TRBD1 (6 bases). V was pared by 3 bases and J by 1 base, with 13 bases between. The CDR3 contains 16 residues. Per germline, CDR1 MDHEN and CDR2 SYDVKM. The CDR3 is CASSFEQGGSNQPQHF. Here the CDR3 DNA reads TGTGCCAGCAGTTTTGAACAGGGTGGAAGCAATCAGCCCCAGCATTTT.

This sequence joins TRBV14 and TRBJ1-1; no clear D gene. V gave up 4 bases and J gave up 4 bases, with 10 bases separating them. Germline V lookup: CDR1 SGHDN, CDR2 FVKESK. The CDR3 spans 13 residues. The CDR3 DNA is TGTGCCAGCAGCCTTAAGCACGGCACTGAAGCTTTCTTT. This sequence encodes CASSLKHGTEAFF. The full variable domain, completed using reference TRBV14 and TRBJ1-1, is EAGVTQFPSHSVIEKGQTVTLRCDPISGHDNLYWYRRVMGKEIKFLLHFVKESKQDESGMPNNRFLAERTGGTYSTLKVQPAELEDSGVYFCASSLKHGTEAFFGQGTRLTVV.

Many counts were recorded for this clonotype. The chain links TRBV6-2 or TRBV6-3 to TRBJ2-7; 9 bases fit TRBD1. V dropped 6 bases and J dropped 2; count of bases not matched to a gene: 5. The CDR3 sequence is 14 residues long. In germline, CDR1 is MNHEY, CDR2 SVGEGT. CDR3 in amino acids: CASRHRTGAYEQYF. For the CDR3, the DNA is TGTGCCAGCAGACACCGGACAGGGGCCTACGAGCAGTACTTC.

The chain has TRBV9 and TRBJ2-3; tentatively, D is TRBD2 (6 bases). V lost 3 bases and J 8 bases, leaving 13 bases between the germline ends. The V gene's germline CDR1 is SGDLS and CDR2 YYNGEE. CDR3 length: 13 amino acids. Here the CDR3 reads CASSEGTHGTQYF. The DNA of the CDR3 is TGTGCCAGCAGCGAGGGGACTCACGGTACGCAGTATTTT.

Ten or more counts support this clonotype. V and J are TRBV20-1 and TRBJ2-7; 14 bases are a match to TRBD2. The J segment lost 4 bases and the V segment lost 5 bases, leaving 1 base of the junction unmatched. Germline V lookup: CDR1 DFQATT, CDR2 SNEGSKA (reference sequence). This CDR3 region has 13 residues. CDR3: CSAGTSGSYEQYF. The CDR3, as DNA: TGCAGTGCTGGGACTAGCGGGAGTTACGAGCAGTACTTC.